The clone carrying this T cell receptor (beta chain) came up a few times. Its antigen is unidentified. The CDR3 consists of 14 residues. The germline V gene encodes CDR1 MGHDK and CDR2 SYGVNS. Trimming took off 3 bases at V and 5 bases at J, with 13 bases between the two ends. Treatment here: 10-day PBMC culture with coronavirus spike peptide pools or control peptides (ViraFEST assay). The data belong to a study of vaccination and CD4 T cells after COVID-19. Study details: The convalescents were made up of six males and four females, two of whom were Hispanic.

Sequencing of cultured CD4+ T cell DNA used the Oncomine TCR Beta short-read assay. Genomic DNA was taken out of cultured CD4+ T cells by extraction. TCRdb reanalysed the PCR reads using MiXCR and keeps one entry per CDR3 protein. The sample yields about 12,000 distinct CDR3 sequences, approximately 52% seen once. Study-wide findings and caveats: This study had few convalescent patients and no early post-infection samples.

The rearrangement uses TRBV25-1 and TRBJ2-5; possibly TRBD1 for D (6 bases). Sequencing input: CD4+ T cells from blood, cultured in vitro. The clonotype was recovered from a human donor who had recovered from COVID-19. The CDR3 reads CASSERGFRETQYF. The CDR3, as DNA: TGTGCCAGCAGTGAGAGGGGGTTCCGGGAGACCCAGTACTTC.